This T cell receptor (beta chain) is from a study of radiotherapy plus CTLA-4 blockade in lung cancer. Looking at the study overall: Patients showed objective responses in under 20% of cases, and disease control was achieved by less than 35%. Notes on the study in general: Among blood TCR repertoires after radiotherapy plus ipilimumab, tumor-derived clones expanded.

From germline, CDR1 is SQVTM and CDR2 ANQGSEA. The length of the CDR3 is 12 residues. V shed 8 bases and J 4 bases; nucleotides not matched to a gene: 8. Remarks on this clone: The target antigen is unknown.

Libraries were prepared by immunoSEQ multiplex PCR; TCRdb keeps only in-frame clonotypes and omits some of them. Of under 50,000 clones detected, around 85% appear once; the ten largest clones hold about 22%. This TCR came from a human donor with non-small cell lung cancer whose response to radiotherapy plus ipilimumab could not be evaluated. This chain links TRBV29-1 with TRBJ2-7, with 7 positions matching TRBD1. The source material was peripheral blood, sampled from a patient treated with radiotherapy plus ipilimumab. CDR3 amino acids: CSKTGECYEQYF. DNA for the CDR3: TGCAGCAAAACAGGGGAGTGTTACGAGCAGTACTTC.